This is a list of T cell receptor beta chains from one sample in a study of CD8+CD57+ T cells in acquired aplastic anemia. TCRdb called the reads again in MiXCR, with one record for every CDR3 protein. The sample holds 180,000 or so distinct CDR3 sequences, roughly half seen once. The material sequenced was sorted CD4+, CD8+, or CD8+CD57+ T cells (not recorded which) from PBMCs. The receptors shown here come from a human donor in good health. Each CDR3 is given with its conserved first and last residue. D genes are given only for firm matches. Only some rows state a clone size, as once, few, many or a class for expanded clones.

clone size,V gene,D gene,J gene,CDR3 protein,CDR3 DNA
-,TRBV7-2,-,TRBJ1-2,CASSLGAGNYGYTF,TGTGCCAGCAGCTTAGGTGCGGGTAACTATGGCTACACCTTC
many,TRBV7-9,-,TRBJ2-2,CASSTLKGNTGELFF,TGTGCCAGCAGCACCTTGAAAGGGAACACCGGGGAGCTGTTTTTT
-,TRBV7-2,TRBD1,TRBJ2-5,CASSGRTGGETQYF,TGTGCCAGCAGCGGCCGGACAGGGGGGGAGACCCAGTACTTC
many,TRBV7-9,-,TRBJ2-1,CASSQVGLGEIEQFF,TGTGCCAGCAGTCAAGTTGGGTTAGGGGAAATAGAGCAGTTCTTC
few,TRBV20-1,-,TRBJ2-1,CSAGTGTRSYNEQFF,TGCAGTGCTGGGACCGGGACGAGATCCTACAATGAGCAGTTCTTC
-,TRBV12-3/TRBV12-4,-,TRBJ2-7,CASSFLGEQYF,TGTGCCAGCAGTTTTCTGGGCGAGCAGTACTTC
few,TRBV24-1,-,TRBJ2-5,CATRNGSWETQYF,TGTGCCACCAGGAACGGGAGTTGGGAGACCCAGTACTTC
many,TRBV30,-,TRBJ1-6,CAWRAGSPLHF,TGTGCCTGGAGGGCGGGTTCACCCCTCCACTTT
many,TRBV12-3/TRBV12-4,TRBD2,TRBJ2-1,CASSLRTSPNEQFF,TGTGCCAGCAGTCTTAGGACTAGTCCCAATGAGCAGTTCTTC
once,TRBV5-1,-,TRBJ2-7,CASSLARDYEQYF,TGCGCCAGCAGCTTGGCCCGGGATTACGAGCAGTACTTC
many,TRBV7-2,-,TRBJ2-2,CASSLAPVTGANTGELFF,TGTGCCAGCAGCTTAGCCCCTGTGACGGGGGCGAACACCGGGGAGCTGTTTTTT
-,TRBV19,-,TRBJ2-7,CASSIGRGSYEQYF,TGTGCCAGTAGTATAGGGCGGGGCTCCTACGAGCAGTACTTC
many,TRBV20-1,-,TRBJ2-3,CSVRSQGPDTQYF,TGCAGTGTAAGGTCACAGGGACCAGATACGCAGTATTTT
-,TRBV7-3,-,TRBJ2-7,CASSHARQRKSLEQYF,TGTGCCAGCAGTCACGCACGGCAACGGAAGAGTCTCGAGCAGTACTTC
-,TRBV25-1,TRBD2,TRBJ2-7,CASLRTSRIYEQYF,TGTGCCAGCCTGAGGACTAGCAGAATCTACGAGCAGTACTTC
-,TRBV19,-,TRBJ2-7,CASSIKDSYEQYF,TGTGCCAGTAGTATAAAGGATTCCTACGAGCAGTACTTC
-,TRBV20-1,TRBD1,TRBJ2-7,CSAKIATGTGYEQYF,TGCAGTGCGAAAATCGCAACCGGGACAGGCTACGAGCAGTACTTC
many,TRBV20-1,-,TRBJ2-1,CSARQGNFDNEQFF,TGCAGTGCTAGACAGGGAAACTTCGACAATGAGCAGTTCTTC
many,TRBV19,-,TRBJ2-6,CASSIRAMGSSGANVLTF,TGTGCCAGTAGTATCCGTGCTATGGGTAGCTCTGGGGCCAACGTCCTGACTTTC
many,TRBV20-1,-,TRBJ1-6,CSATREPSRPYSPLHF,TGCAGTGCCACCCGGGAACCCTCGAGGCCTTATTCACCCCTCCACTTT
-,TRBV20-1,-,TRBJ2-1,CSAERGLVYNEQFF,TGCAGTGCTGAGAGGGGGTTGGTATACAATGAGCAGTTCTTC
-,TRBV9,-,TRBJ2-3,CASSPMAPDYTDTQYF,TGTGCCAGCAGCCCCATGGCCCCGGACTACACAGATACGCAGTATTTT
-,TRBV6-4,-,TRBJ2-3,CASSDSTSTDTQYF,TGTGCCAGCAGTGACTCGACTAGCACAGATACGCAGTATTTT
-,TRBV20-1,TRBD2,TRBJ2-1,CSANSGRTSYNEQFF,TGCAGTGCTAATAGCGGGAGGACCTCCTACAATGAGCAGTTCTTC
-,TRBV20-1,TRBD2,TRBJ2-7,CSARVFSGSSFEQYF,TGCAGTGCTAGAGTGTTTAGCGGGAGCTCCTTCGAGCAGTACTTC
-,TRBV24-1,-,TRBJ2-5,CATSDSDGAELETQYF,TGTGCCACCAGTGATTCCGACGGGGCCGAGTTGGAGACCCAGTACTTC
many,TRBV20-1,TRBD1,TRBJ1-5,CSASVSGQVNQPQHF,TGCAGTGCTAGTGTCTCCGGACAGGTCAATCAGCCCCAGCATTTT
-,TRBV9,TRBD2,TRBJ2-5,CASSVERLAGAGEQYF,TGTGCCAGCAGCGTAGAGCGGCTAGCGGGAGCGGGGGAGCAGTACTTC
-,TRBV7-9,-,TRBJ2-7,CASSLGSSYGDLGEQYF,TGTGCCAGCAGCTTAGGTAGCAGTTACGGGGACTTAGGGGAGCAGTACTTC
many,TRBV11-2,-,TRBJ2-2,CASSFQGIGGELFF,TGTGCCAGCAGCTTTCAAGGGATAGGCGGGGAGCTGTTTTTT
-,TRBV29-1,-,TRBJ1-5,CSGSTGNNQPQHF,TGCAGCGGGAGTACAGGAAACAATCAGCCCCAGCATTTT
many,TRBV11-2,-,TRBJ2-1,CASSLQGLRSSYNEQFF,TGTGCCAGCAGCTTACAGGGCTTGCGGAGCTCCTACAATGAGCAGTTCTTC
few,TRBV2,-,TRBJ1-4,CATLGDNEKLFF,TGTGCCACCTTAGGGGATAATGAAAAACTGTTTTTT
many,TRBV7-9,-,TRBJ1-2,CASSLSEYYGYTF,TGTGCCAGCAGCTTATCGGAGTACTATGGCTACACCTTC
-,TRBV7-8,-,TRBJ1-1,CASSLAADRRLAFF,TGTGCCAGCAGCTTAGCGGCTGACAGAAGGTTGGCTTTCTTT
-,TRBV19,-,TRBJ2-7,CASSSQHSSYEQYF,TGTGCCAGTAGTTCTCAACACAGCTCCTACGAGCAGTACTTC
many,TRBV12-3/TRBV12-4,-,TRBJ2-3,CASSLRQGLTDTQYF,TGTGCCAGCAGTTTAAGGCAGGGCCTCACAGATACGCAGTATTTT
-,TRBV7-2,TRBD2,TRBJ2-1,CASSLAGGRVAGEQFF,TGTGCCAGCAGCTTAGCTGGCGGGAGGGTGGCCGGGGAGCAGTTCTTC
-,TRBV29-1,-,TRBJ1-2,CSVEGQGGSNYGYTF,TGCAGCGTTGAGGGCCAGGGAGGAAGTAACTATGGCTACACCTTC
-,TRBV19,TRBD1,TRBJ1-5,CASSMGGGGLQPQHF,TGTGCCAGTAGTATGGGGGGAGGGGGCCTTCAGCCCCAGCATTTT
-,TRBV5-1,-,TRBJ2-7,CASSRLGRGFSYEQYF,TGCGCCAGCAGCCGTCTGGGACGGGGTTTCTCCTACGAGCAGTACTTC
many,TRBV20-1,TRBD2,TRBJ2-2,CSARDLASGTMNTGELFF,TGCAGTGCTAGAGATCTGGCTAGCGGGACGATGAACACCGGGGAGCTGTTTTTT
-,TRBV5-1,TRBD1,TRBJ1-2,CASSLLQGNYGYTF,TGCGCCAGCAGCTTACTACAGGGGAACTATGGCTACACCTTC
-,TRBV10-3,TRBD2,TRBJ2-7,CAIGRELYEQYF,TGTGCCATCGGGCGGGAGCTGTACGAGCAGTACTTC
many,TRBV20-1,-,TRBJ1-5,CSAKQGDQPQHF,TGCAGTGCTAAACAGGGAGACCAGCCCCAGCATTTT
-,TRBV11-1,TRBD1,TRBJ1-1,CASSSYRGRIPYEAFF,TGTGCCAGCAGCTCCTACAGGGGGCGAATCCCCTATGAAGCTTTCTTT
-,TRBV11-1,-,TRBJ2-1,CASSSTRPGDNKQFF,TGTGCCAGCAGCTCCACCCGACCGGGAGACAATAAGCAGTTCTTC
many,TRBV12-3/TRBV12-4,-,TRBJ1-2,CASSLQGNHGYTF,TGTGCCAGCAGCCTACAGGGTAACCATGGCTACACCTTC
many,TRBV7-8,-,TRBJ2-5,CASSLGTGYLEKAQYF,TGTGCCAGCAGCTTAGGTACAGGCTACTTAGAGAAGGCCCAGTACTTC
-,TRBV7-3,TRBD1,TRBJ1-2,CASSLVTGGGYGYTF,TGTGCCAGCAGCTTAGTGACAGGGGGAGGCTATGGCTACACCTTC
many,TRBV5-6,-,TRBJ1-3,CASSLVARAGNTIYF,TGTGCCAGCAGCTTGGTGGCCAGGGCTGGAAACACCATATATTTT
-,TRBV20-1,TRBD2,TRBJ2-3,CSARTGTSGYTDTQYF,TGCAGTGCACGAACCGGGACTAGCGGGTACACAGATACGCAGTATTTT
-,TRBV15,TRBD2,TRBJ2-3,CATSGPGTSGSLDTQYF,TGTGCCACCAGCGGACCCGGGACTAGCGGGAGCCTAGATACGCAGTATTTT
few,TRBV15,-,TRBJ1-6,CATSRPDGGTPLHF,TGTGCCACCAGCAGACCAGACGGCGGAACACCCCTCCACTTT
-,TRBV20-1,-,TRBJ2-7,CSARVGSAAYEQYF,TGCAGTGCTAGAGTCGGCTCCGCCGCCTACGAGCAGTACTTC